These 23 T cell receptor beta chains originate from one sample sequenced in a study of glioma-infiltrating T cells (dated by TCRdb to 2016 to 2017). The run used an Illumina MiSeq. TCR alpha and beta CDR3 regions were amplified with the iRepertoire nested amplicon-rescue multiplex PCR (arm-PCR) platform from RNA. Through fastp at Q25 and MiXCR, TCRdb rebuilt clones from the public reads, retaining in-frame beta chains. CDR3 protein sequences are deduplicated, and each keeps its most common genes and DNA. This sample is represented by about 180,000 distinct CDR3 sequences; over 40% of them were singletons. The ten top clones hold roughly 5.5% of the sample. The specimen was glioma tissue, nonneoplastic brain tissue, or PBMCs (not recorded which). The receptors derive from a human donor with low-grade glioma or glioblastoma, undergoing nonglioma brain surgery, or in good health (not recorded which).

This clonotype was seen a handful of times. The J gene is TRBJ1-1, the V gene TRBV5-1; D unclear. V shed 4 bases and J shed 1 base, with 14 bases lying between them. CDR1 is SGHRS, CDR2 YFSETQ, per germline. This CDR3 is 15 amino acids long. DNA of the CDR3: TGCGCCAGCAGCATAAGTACGGGCCAGAACACTGAAGCTTTCTTT. It translates to CASSISTGQNTEAFF.

The chain couples TRBV19 to TRBJ2-5; D may match TRBD1 or TRBD2 (5 bases each). The CDR3 is 16 residues long. Germline V CDR1 and CDR2: LNHDA, SQIVND (reference sequence). Trimming removed 3 bases from V and 2 bases from J, with 16 bases in between. The DNA of the CDR3 is TGTGCCAGTAGTATTATCGGGGCAGGGCAACAAGAGACCCAGTACTTC. It yields the protein CASSIIGAGQQETQYF.

The chain employs TRBV4-2 and TRBJ2-1; 7 bases agree with TRBD1. Germline lookup yields CDR1 LGHNA and CDR2 YNFKEQ. V was pared by 3 bases and J by 5 bases, with 10 bases of the junction left unmatched. The CDR3 has 16 residues. CDR3 sequence (DNA): TGTGCCAGCAGCCATCCGGGGCCAGGGGGACACAATGAGCAGTTCTTC. Its protein product is CASSHPGPGGHNEQFF.

On this clonotype: This may come from a read error, since a much larger clone is one base off. This rearrangement joins TRBV6-8 to TRBJ2-7; 9 nucleotides line up with TRBD1. Germline trimming cut 7 bases from V and 9 bases from J; bases unmatched to any gene: 13. The CDR3 consists of 14 residues. Germline V gene lookup returns CDR1 MNHGY and CDR2 SAAAGT. CDR3 in DNA: TGTGCCAGCACCGGAACCCGGGACAGGGAACCGCAGTACTTC. The encoded protein is CASTGTRDREPQYF.

The table lists this clonotype with many counts. V gene TRBV19 combines with J gene TRBJ2-3; D possibly corresponds to TRBD2 (7 bases). The ends were cut back, 4 bases at V and 0 bases at J, with 11 bases in the middle. The CDR3 extends over 15 amino acids. Germline lookup yields CDR1 LNHDA and CDR2 SQIVND (reference sequence). CDR3 region: CASSSGGGSTDTQYF. The DNA of the CDR3 is TGTGCCAGTAGTAGCGGGGGCGGGAGCACAGATACGCAGTATTTT. Full variable domain (outside the CDR3, taken from reference TRBV19 and TRBJ2-3): DGGITQSPKYLFRKEGQNVTLSCEQNLNHDAMYWYRQDPGQGLRLIYYSQIVNDFQKGDIAEGYSVSREKKESFPLTVTSAQKNPTAFYLCASSSGGGSTDTQYFGPGTRLTVL.

This clonotype occurred many times. The rearrangement uses TRBV7-2 and TRBJ2-5; D is uncertain. Germline V CDR1 and CDR2: SGHTA, FQGNSA. V was clipped by 3 bases and J by 7 bases, with 15 bases between them. The CDR3 is 14 amino acids. CDR3 DNA: TGTGCCAGCAGCTTCGGCCCAAGCGAGAGGACCCAGTACTTC. Its protein is CASSFGPSERTQYF.

Remarks on this clonotype: Being one base from a much bigger clone, this may be a read error. V and J are TRBV15 and TRBJ2-1, with D uncertain. This CDR3 is built from 14 residues. Germline V gene lookup returns CDR1 LNHNV and CDR2 YYDKDF (reference sequence). CDR3 protein: CANSRAGPLAEQFF. The CDR3 DNA sequence: TGTGCCAACAGCAGAGCTGGGCCGCTCGCTGAGCAGTTCTTC.

This clonotype appeared many times. One junction end disagrees with the germline gene, perhaps due to a read error. The chain joins TRBV27 to TRBJ2-7, with 7 bases matching TRBD2. The CDR3 is 15 amino acids. Per the germline V gene, CDR1 is MNHEY and CDR2 is SMNVEV (reference sequence). In DNA, the CDR3 is TGTGCCAGCAGCGGGGGGACGGGGAATGTCTACGGGCAGTACTTC. As protein: CASSGGTGNVYGQYF.

This clonotype was observed at least ten times. This chain uses TRBV7-8 with TRBJ2-1, with TRBD2 as a possible D gene (6 bases). Looked up from germline, CDR1 is SGHVS and CDR2 is FQNEAQ. CDR3 length equals 15 residues. The V and J ends lost 2 bases and 7 bases respectively, with 15 bases between them. The CDR3 is CASSLWVRRGNEQFF. DNA for the CDR3: TGTGCCAGCAGCTTATGGGTCAGGAGGGGAAATGAGCAGTTCTTC.

This clonotype was recorded many times. The genes are TRBV15 and TRBJ2-1, with D perhaps matching TRBD2 (6 bases). This CDR3 contains 16 residues. Looked up from germline, CDR1 is LNHNV and CDR2 is YYDKDF (reference sequence). V lost 3 bases and J lost 7, with 19 bases in between. The CDR3 is CATSSLETRGLNEQFF. As DNA, the CDR3 is TGTGCCACCAGCAGCCTAGAGACTAGAGGATTGAATGAGCAGTTCTTC.

J is TRBJ2-5 and V is TRBV7-9; 8 bases map to TRBD2. In germline, CDR1 is SEHNR, CDR2 FQNEAQ (reference sequence). Trimming took 5 bases from V and 4 from J; bases not matched to a gene: 9. The CDR3 is made up of 15 amino acids. The CDR3 DNA reads as TGTGCCAGCAGCACCGGAGCGGGAGAGGCAGAGACCCAGTACTTC. It specifies CASSTGAGEAETQYF. The complete variable domain, with remaining parts taken from reference TRBV7-9 and TRBJ2-5, reads DTGVSQNPRHKITKRGQNVTFRCDPISEHNRLYWYRQTLGQGPEFLTYFQNEAQLEKSRLLSDRFSAERPKGSFSTLEIQRTEQGDSAMYLCASSTGAGEAETQYFGPGTRLLVL.

The chain combines TRBV6-1 with TRBJ2-2; the D is unclear. Germline CDR1 reads MNHNS; CDR2 reads SASEGT. The CDR3 runs 16 residues. The ends were cut back, 9 bases at V and 6 bases at J, with 23 bases in the middle. CDR3 sequence reads: CARSPLGWVEPGELFF. The DNA for the CDR3 is TGTGCCAGAAGTCCCCTCGGGTGGGTCGAGCCCGGGGAGCTGTTTTTT.

To note about this clonotype: This may be a read error, as it is one base from a much larger clone. The rearrangement uses TRBV19 and TRBJ2-1; maybe TRBD2 (5 bases). The CDR3 contains 14 residues. Germline V gives CDR1 LNHDA, CDR2 SQIVND (reference sequence). CDR3 residues: CASSTGGSDNEKFF. CDR3 sequence (DNA): TGTGCCAGTAGTACGGGCGGGTCCGACAATGAGAAGTTCTTC.

This sequence joins TRBV30 and TRBJ1-2; no firm D call. Deletions cut 4 bases from V and 5 bases from J, with 8 bases between. CDR1 is GTSNPN and CDR2 is SVGIG in the germline V gene (reference sequence). This CDR3 spans 11 amino acids. The CDR3 region is CAWNDVYGYTF. The CDR3, as DNA: TGTGCCTGGAACGATGTGTATGGCTACACCTTC.

For this clonotype: It may be a read error: a sequence one base away is much more abundant. V is TRBV6-1 and J is TRBJ1-1; D is unresolved. Per germline, CDR1 MNHNS and CDR2 SASEGT. V lost 6 bases and J lost 5, with 13 bases in between. The CDR3 covers 13 residues. The CDR3 bases are TGTGCCAGCAGCATCACAGAGAAAACTGAAGCTTTCTTT. Amino acid sequence: CASSITEKTEAFF.

The chain links TRBV3-1 to TRBJ2-2, with D perhaps matching TRBD2 (6 bases). From germline, CDR1 is LGHDT and CDR2 YNNKEL (reference sequence). The CDR3 is 15 residues long. V was cut by 0 bases and J by 5 bases, with 10 bases left in between. The CDR3 region has the DNA TGTGCCAGCAGCCAAGATGGGGGGTATACCGGGGAGCTGTTTTTT. It codes for CASSQDGGYTGELFF.

Notes on this clonotype: Since a much larger clone is just one base distant, this may be a read error. The V and J genes are TRBV6-2 or TRBV6-3 and TRBJ2-7, with D uncertain. Germline V CDR1 and CDR2: MNHEY, SVGEGT. Trimming stripped 8 bases from V and 4 bases from J, with 24 bases between. This CDR3 comprises 16 residues. This chain's CDR3 is CASGPLLLGRDYEQYF. CDR3 in DNA: TGTGCCAGCGGACCTCTACTGTTGGGAAGGGATTACGAGCAGTACTTC.

The chain joins TRBV29-1 to TRBJ2-3; possible D gene TRBD2, 5 bases. CDR1 is SQVTM and CDR2 is ANQGSEA in the germline V gene. This CDR3 is 13 amino acids long. Trimming pared 6 bases from V and 2 bases from J, leaving 12 bases between. CDR3: CSVATSDTDTQYF. The CDR3 DNA follows: TGCAGCGTGGCCACTAGTGACACAGATACGCAGTATTTT.

This clonotype occurred many times. This rearrangement joins TRBV20-1 to TRBJ2-1, with D possibly TRBD2 on 6 matching bases. CDR3 length equals 13 residues. The V gene's germline CDR1 is DFQATT and CDR2 SNEGSKA (reference sequence). Trimming took 6 bases from V and 7 from J, leaving 16 bases between them. The CDR3 sequence: CSAPLLTSNEQFF. CDR3 bases: TGCAGTGCCCCCCTCCTGACTAGTAATGAGCAGTTCTTC.

This clonotype was seen only once. It may be a read error: a sequence one base away is much more abundant. This chain uses TRBV19 with TRBJ1-1; D is unclear. The germline gives CDR1 LNHDA, CDR2 SQIVND (reference sequence). This CDR3 has 12 residues. CDR3 protein: CAISLGGAEAFF. The CDR3 DNA is TGTGCCATTAGTCTTGGAGGCGCTGAAGCTTTCTTT.

The rearrangement uses TRBV20-1 and TRBJ2-1; tentatively, D is TRBD1 (5 bases). Germline CDR1 reads DFQATT; CDR2 reads SNEGSKA (reference sequence). Trimming pared 8 bases from V and 11 bases from J, leaving 25 bases between. CDR3 length equals 14 residues. CDR3 residues: CSSKDRLGRNQQFF. The CDR3 nucleotides read TGCAGTTCTAAAGACAGACTGGGTAGGAATCAGCAGTTCTTC.

Remarks on this clonotype: A much more abundant neighbour one base away suggests this may be a read error. V is TRBV15 and J is TRBJ2-5; 11 nucleotides align to TRBD1. This CDR3 is 17 amino acids long. Germline V gene data show CDR1 as LNHNV and CDR2 as YYDKDF (reference sequence). The V and J ends lost 3 bases and 3 bases, in that order; junction bases with no gene match: 9. CDR3 sequence (DNA): TGTGCCACCAGCAGTGGCCCGGGACAGGGGGTGGAAGAGACCCAGTACTTC. This codes for CATSSGPGQGVEETQYF.

About this clonotype itself: The CDR3 end shows no conserved phenylalanine or tryptophan, and so a read error is likely. The V gene is TRBV5-1, the J gene TRBJ1-1; TRBD1 is a possible D gene (5 bases). The CDR3 consists of 13 residues. Germline-derived CDR1 and CDR2 are SGHRS and YFSETQ. The V and J ends lost 3 bases and 0 bases respectively, with 6 bases between them. CDR3 nucleotides: TGCGCCAGCAGCTCACAGGTGAACACTGAAGCTTTCCTT. Its protein product is CASSSQVNTEAFL.